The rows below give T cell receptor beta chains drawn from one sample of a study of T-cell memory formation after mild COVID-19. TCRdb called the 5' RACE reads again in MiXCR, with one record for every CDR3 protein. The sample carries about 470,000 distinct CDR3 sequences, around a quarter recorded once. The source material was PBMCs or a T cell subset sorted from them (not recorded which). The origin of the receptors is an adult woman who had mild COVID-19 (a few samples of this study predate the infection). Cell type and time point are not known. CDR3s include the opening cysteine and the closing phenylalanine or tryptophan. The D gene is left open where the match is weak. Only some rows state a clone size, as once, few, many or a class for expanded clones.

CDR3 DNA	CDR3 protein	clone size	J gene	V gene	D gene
TGCAGTGCTGCTCCGACGGTCTACAATGAGCAGTTCTTC	CSAAPTVYNEQFF	few	TRBJ2-1	TRBV20-1	.
TGTGCCAGCAGCCAAAGCGACAGGGCTAACACCGGGGAGCTGTTTTTT	CASSQSDRANTGELFF	.	TRBJ2-2	TRBV4-2	TRBD1
TGTGCCAGCAGTGGGACACTTTCTAACTATGGCTACACCTTC	CASSGTLSNYGYTF	few	TRBJ1-2	TRBV12-3/TRBV12-4	.
TGTGCCAGCAGCCAAGACGGCCATAGCACAGATACGCAGTATTTT	CASSQDGHSTDTQYF	once	TRBJ2-3	TRBV3-1	.
TGCAGCGTTGAAGACCCGGTGGAGGGGCCCAAAAACATTCAGTACTTC	CSVEDPVEGPKNIQYF	few	TRBJ2-4	TRBV29-1	.
TGTGCCAGCATTAAGTTCTACGAGCAGTACTTC	CASIKFYEQYF	few	TRBJ2-7	TRBV6-1	.
TGTGCCAGCAGCGTTAGCGGGACGAGCTCCTACAATGAGCAGTTCTTC	CASSVSGTSSYNEQFF	.	TRBJ2-1	TRBV9	TRBD2
TGTGCCAGCTCACCTCCAGGGGTTTTTGGTGGCTACACCTTC	CASSPPGVFGGYTF	.	TRBJ1-2	TRBV18	.
TGTGCCAGCAGCTTAGAAGTCTACGAGCAGTACTTC	CASSLEVYEQYF	many	TRBJ2-7	TRBV7-9	.
TGTGCCAGTAGTATAGGCAGAAATAGCAATCAGCCCCAGCATTTT	CASSIGRNSNQPQHF	.	TRBJ1-5	TRBV19	.
TGTGCCAGCAGCTCCCTTGGGAGGCCTGCCGCTGAAGCTTTCTTT	CASSSLGRPAAEAFF	.	TRBJ1-1	TRBV11-3	.
TGTGCCAGCAGCTCTGTTCAGATTCGCGCGAACACCGGGGAGCTGTTTTTT	CASSSVQIRANTGELFF	once	TRBJ2-2	TRBV13	.
TGCAGCGTCTCGCTTACAGGTCGGCAGGGGGCCGGTTCGAACACCGGGGAGCTGTTTTTT	CSVSLTGRQGAGSNTGELFF	.	TRBJ2-2	TRBV29-1	TRBD1
TGCGCCAGCAGCCGCGGGGATGGACCCAACTATGGCTACACCTTC	CASSRGDGPNYGYTF	.	TRBJ1-2	TRBV5-1	.
TGTGCCACCAGCCCACCCCCGGGACTAGCGGGGGAAAACATTCAGTACTTC	CATSPPPGLAGENIQYF	few	TRBJ2-4	TRBV15	TRBD2
TGTGCCAGCAGTTCTACCGACCGGACTAGCACAGATACGCAGTATTTT	CASSSTDRTSTDTQYF	.	TRBJ2-3	TRBV6-6	.
TGTGCCAGCAGCGTAGATGGATTGGGCTCCTACAATGAGCAGTTCTTC	CASSVDGLGSYNEQFF	.	TRBJ2-1	TRBV9	.
TGTGCCAGCAGTTTTCAGGGGTCGCAAGGTGGCTACACCTTC	CASSFQGSQGGYTF	.	TRBJ1-2	TRBV6-5	.
TGTGCCAGCAGTTTAGGAGCCGTATACGAGCAGTACTTC	CASSLGAVYEQYF	.	TRBJ2-7	TRBV12-3/TRBV12-4	.